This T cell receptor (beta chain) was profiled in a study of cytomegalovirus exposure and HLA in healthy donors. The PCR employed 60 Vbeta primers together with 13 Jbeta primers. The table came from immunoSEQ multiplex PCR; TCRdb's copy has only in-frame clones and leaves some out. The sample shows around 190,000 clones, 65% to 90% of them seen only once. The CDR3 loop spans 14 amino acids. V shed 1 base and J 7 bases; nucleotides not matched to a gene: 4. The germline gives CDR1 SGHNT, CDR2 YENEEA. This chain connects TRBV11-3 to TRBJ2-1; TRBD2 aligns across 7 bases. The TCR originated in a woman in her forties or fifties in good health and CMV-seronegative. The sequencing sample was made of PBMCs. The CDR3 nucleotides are TGTGCCAGCAGCTTAGGGGAGGGGAGGAATGAGCAGTTCTTC. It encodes CASSLGEGRNEQFF.